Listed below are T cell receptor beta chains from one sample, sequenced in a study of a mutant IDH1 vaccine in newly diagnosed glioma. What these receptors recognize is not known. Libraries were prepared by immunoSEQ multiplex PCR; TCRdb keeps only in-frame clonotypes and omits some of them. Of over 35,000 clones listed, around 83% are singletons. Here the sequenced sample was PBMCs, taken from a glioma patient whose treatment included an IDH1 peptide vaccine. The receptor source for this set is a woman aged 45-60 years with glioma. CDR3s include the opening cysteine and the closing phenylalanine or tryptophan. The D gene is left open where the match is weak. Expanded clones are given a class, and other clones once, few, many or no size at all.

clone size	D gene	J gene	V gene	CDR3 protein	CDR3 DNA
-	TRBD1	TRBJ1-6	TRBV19	CASSISSRGYSPLHF	TGTGCCAGTAGTATTTCTAGCAGGGGGTATTCACCCCTCCACTTT
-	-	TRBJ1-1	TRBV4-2	CASSQDPGTNTEAFF	TGTGCCAGCAGCCAAGATCCCGGAACAAACACTGAAGCTTTCTTT
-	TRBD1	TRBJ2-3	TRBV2	CASVPGQGAVNTQYF	TGTGCCAGTGTCCCGGGACAGGGGGCTGTAAATACGCAGTATTTT
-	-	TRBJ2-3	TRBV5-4	CASSKPGWGSSTDTQYF	TGTGCCAGCAGTAAACCCGGTTGGGGATCTAGCACAGATACGCAGTATTTT
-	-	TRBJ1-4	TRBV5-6	CASSKGVEKLFF	TGTGCCAGCAGCAAAGGAGTTGAAAAACTGTTTTTT
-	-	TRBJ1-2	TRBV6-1	CASSVDSNYGYTF	TGTGCCAGCAGTGTTGACAGTAACTATGGCTACACCTTC
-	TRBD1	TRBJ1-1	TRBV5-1	CASSPGTGNTEAFF	TGCGCCAGCAGCCCCGGGACAGGGAACACTGAAGCTTTCTTT
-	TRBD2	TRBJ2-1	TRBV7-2	CASSTSGGAHNEQFF	TGTGCCAGCAGCACCAGCGGGGGGGCCCACAATGAGCAGTTCTTC
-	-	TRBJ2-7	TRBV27	CASSLQGPYEQYF	TGTGCCAGCAGTTTACAGGGCCCCTACGAGCAGTACTTC
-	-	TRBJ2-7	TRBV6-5	CASSSAVRGHEQYF	TGTGCCAGCAGTTCTGCAGTGAGGGGCCACGAGCAGTACTTC
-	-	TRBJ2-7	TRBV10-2	CASSAMMSSYEQYF	TGCGCCAGCAGTGCTATGATGAGCTCCTACGAGCAGTACTTC
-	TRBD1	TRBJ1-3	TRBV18	CASSNRGPDSGNTIYF	TGTGCCAGCTCAAACAGGGGACCTGACTCTGGAAACACCATATATTTT
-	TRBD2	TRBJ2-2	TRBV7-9	CASSPSGGNTGELFF	TGTGCCAGCAGCCCTAGCGGGGGGAACACCGGGGAGCTGTTTTTT
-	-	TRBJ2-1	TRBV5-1	CASSRGDEQFF	TGCGCCAGCAGCCGCGGCGATGAGCAGTTCTTC
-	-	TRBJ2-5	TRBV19	CASSPGATQYF	TGTGCCAGTAGCCCCGGCGCGACCCAGTACTTC
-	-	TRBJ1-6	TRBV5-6	CASSFSAQGTYSPLHF	TGTGCCAGCAGCTTTAGCGCCCAGGGAACGTATTCACCCCTCCACTTT
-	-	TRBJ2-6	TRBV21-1	CASTLKGSRKWSSGANVLTF	TGTGCCAGCACCTTAAAGGGGAGTAGGAAATGGTCCTCTGGGGCCAACGTCCTGACTTTC
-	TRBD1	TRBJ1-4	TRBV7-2	CASSLGTGGWNEKLFF	TGTGCCAGCAGCTTAGGAACAGGGGGGTGGAATGAAAAACTGTTTTTT
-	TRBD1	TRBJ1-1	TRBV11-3	CASSSGQVAEAFF	TGTGCCAGCAGCTCCGGACAGGTGGCTGAAGCTTTCTTT
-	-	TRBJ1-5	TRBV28	CASTVLRGNQPQHF	TGTGCCAGCACCGTACTCCGGGGCAATCAGCCCCAGCATTTT
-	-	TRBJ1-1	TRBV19	CASSIGSDTEAFF	TGTGCCAGTAGTATCGGGTCGGACACTGAAGCTTTCTTT
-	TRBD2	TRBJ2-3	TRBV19	CASSPSGGITDTQYF	TGTGCCAGTAGCCCCAGCGGGGGGATCACAGATACGCAGTATTTT
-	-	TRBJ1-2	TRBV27	CATYGVRGGRGAYGYTF	TGTGCCACCTATGGCGTGCGGGGGGGCAGGGGTGCCTATGGCTACACCTTC
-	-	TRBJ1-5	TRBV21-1	CASSKVTGRQPQHF	TGTGCCAGCAGCAAAGTCACGGGGCGTCAGCCCCAGCATTTT
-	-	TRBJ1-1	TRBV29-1	CSVGENTEAFF	TGCAGCGTTGGGGAGAACACTGAAGCTTTCTTT
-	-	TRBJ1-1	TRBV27	CASRKMNTEAFF	TGTGCCAGCCGTAAGATGAACACTGAAGCTTTCTTT
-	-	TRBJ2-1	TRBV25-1	CASADSSSRQFF	TGTGCCAGTGCGGACAGTAGTTCCAGGCAGTTCTTC
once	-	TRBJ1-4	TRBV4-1	CASSQQRSEKLFF	TGCGCCAGCAGCCAACAAAGGAGCGAAAAACTGTTTTTT
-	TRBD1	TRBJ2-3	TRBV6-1	CASSAIYRGSTDTQYF	TGTGCCAGCAGTGCCATATACAGGGGAAGCACAGATACGCAGTATTTT
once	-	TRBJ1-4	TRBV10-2	CASSRLNEKLFF	TGCGCCAGCAGTCGGCTAAATGAAAAACTGTTTTTT
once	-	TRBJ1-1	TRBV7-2	CASSLGDRLNTEAFF	TGTGCCAGCAGCTTAGGGGATCGATTAAACACTGAAGCTTTCTTT
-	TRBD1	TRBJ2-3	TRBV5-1	CASSLTGQGKKVTDTQYF	TGCGCCAGCAGCTTGACGGGACAGGGAAAGAAGGTCACAGATACGCAGTATTTT
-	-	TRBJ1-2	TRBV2	CASTPGGGYTF	TGTGCCAGCACCCCAGGAGGTGGCTACACCTTC
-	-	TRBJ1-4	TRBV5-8	CASSRDFNEKLFF	TGTGCCAGCAGCCGGGACTTTAATGAAAAACTGTTTTTT
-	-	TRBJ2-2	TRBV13	CASSLVPDTGELFF	TGTGCCAGCAGCTTAGTACCGGACACCGGGGAGCTGTTTTTT
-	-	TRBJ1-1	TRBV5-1	CASSTGDKRGTEAFF	TGCGCCAGCAGCACGGGGGACAAAAGAGGCACTGAAGCTTTCTTT
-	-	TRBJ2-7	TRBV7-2	CASSPVGPSSYEQYF	TGTGCCAGCAGCCCCGTGGGCCCGTCCTCCTACGAGCAGTACTTC
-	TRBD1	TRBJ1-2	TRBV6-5	CASSGTENYGYTF	TGTGCCAGCAGTGGGACAGAGAACTATGGCTACACCTTC
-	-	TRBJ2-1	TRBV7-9	CASSWGNEQFF	TGTGCCAGCAGCTGGGGGAATGAGCAGTTCTTC
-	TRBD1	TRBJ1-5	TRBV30	CAWSGATGRWEPQHF	TGTGCCTGGAGTGGTGCGACAGGGCGTTGGGAGCCCCAGCATTTT
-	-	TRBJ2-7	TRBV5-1	CASSSDISYEQYF	TGCGCCAGCAGCTCGGATATCTCCTACGAGCAGTACTTC
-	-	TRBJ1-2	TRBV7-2	CASSLEVGLYGYTF	TGTGCCAGCAGCTTAGAAGTTGGCCTCTATGGCTACACCTTC
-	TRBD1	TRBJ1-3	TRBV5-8	CASSLGTGGNTIYF	TGTGCCAGCAGCTTGGGGACAGGTGGAAACACCATATATTTT
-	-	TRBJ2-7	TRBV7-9	CASTITDSSSYEQYF	TGTGCCAGCACCATAACGGACAGCAGCAGCTACGAGCAGTACTTC
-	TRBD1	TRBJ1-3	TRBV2	CASRGQGGSGNTIYF	TGTGCCAGCAGGGGGCAGGGGGGATCTGGAAACACCATATATTTT
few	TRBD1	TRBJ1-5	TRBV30	CAWSRTGGWGQPQHF	TGTGCCTGGAGTCGAACAGGGGGCTGGGGTCAGCCCCAGCATTTT